This is a list of T cell receptor beta chains from one sample in a study of CD8+ T cells in alopecia areata. The protocol was immunoSEQ multiplex PCR, while the TCRdb copy is restricted to in-frame clones and leaves out a portion. The sample contains about 140,000 clones, about half of which appear only once. The sequences come from CD4+ T cells sorted from blood, collected at week 0. The receptors shown here come from a human donor with alopecia areata. CDR3s include the opening cysteine and the closing phenylalanine or tryptophan. A D gene is named only where the DNA matches it firmly. Clone size is not always given. Where it is, it says once, few, many or a class for expanded clones.

-	TRBD1	TRBV7-9	TRBJ2-1	CASSLTGQGMNEQFF	TGTGCCAGCAGCTTAACGGGACAGGGGATGAATGAGCAGTTCTTC
-	TRBD2	TRBV5-6	TRBJ2-3	CASSAVGFLRTSGTDTQYF	TGTGCCAGCAGCGCGGTAGGGTTCTTACGGACTAGCGGCACAGATACGCAGTATTTT
few	-	TRBV4-1	TRBJ2-2	CASSQGTGELFF	TGCGCCAGCAGCCAAGGCACCGGGGAGCTGTTTTTT
-	-	TRBV15	TRBJ2-1	CATSHGSVGQFF	TGTGCCACCAGCCATGGGAGCGTGGGGCAGTTCTTC
few	-	TRBV18	TRBJ1-1	CASSPGGRTAEAFF	TGTGCCAGCTCACCAGGGGGGAGAACGGCTGAAGCTTTCTTT
-	TRBD1	TRBV5-1	TRBJ2-5	CASSFGTGAGETQYF	TGCGCCAGCAGCTTCGGGACAGGGGCTGGGGAGACCCAGTACTTC
-	TRBD2	TRBV11-2	TRBJ2-2	CASSLVGGRATGELFF	TGTGCCAGCAGCTTAGTCGGCGGGAGGGCCACCGGGGAGCTGTTTTTT
-	-	TRBV27	TRBJ2-2	CASSFSPPRVGTGELFF	TGTGCCAGCAGTTTTTCACCCCCAAGGGTGGGCACCGGGGAGCTGTTTTTT
-	-	TRBV9	TRBJ1-5	CASSVGGTSQPQHF	TGTGCCAGCAGCGTAGGGGGGACAAGTCAGCCCCAGCATTTT
-	TRBD2	TRBV5-1	TRBJ2-2	CASSIAGLDAGELFF	TGCGCCAGCAGCATAGCGGGTCTAGACGCCGGGGAGCTGTTTTTT
-	TRBD2	TRBV5-4	TRBJ2-1	CASRLGLADYNEQFF	TGTGCCAGCAGATTGGGACTAGCGGACTACAATGAGCAGTTCTTC
-	TRBD2	TRBV7-8	TRBJ2-1	CASSGQTSGSYNEQFF	TGTGCCAGCAGCGGCCAGACTAGCGGGAGCTACAATGAGCAGTTCTTC
-	-	TRBV29-1	TRBJ2-5	CSVGRETQYF	TGCAGCGTTGGGAGAGAGACCCAGTACTTC
-	TRBD1	TRBV11-2	TRBJ1-5	CASSLDRGGQPQHF	TGTGCCAGCAGCCTCGACAGGGGAGGGCAGCCCCAGCATTTT
-	-	TRBV28	TRBJ2-3	CASSFSGTGSQYF	TGTGCCAGCAGTTTTTCTGGCACGGGTTCGCAGTATTTT
-	-	TRBV6-6	TRBJ2-2	CASLDGLNTGELFF	TGTGCCAGCCTCGACGGCTTAAACACCGGGGAGCTGTTTTTT
-	-	TRBV29-1	TRBJ2-1	CSVVGTARNEQFF	TGCAGCGTTGTTGGGACTGCTAGGAATGAGCAGTTCTTC